Each of the 25 T cell receptor beta chains below was sequenced from the same sample in a study of blood T cell repertoires in COVID-19. Profiling relied on immunoSEQ multiplex PCR, and the TCRdb table lists in-frame clones only, not all of them. The profile shows about 16,000 clones, around nine tenths of them singletons. Sequencing input: peripheral blood. The receptors originated from a man between 60 and 75 years old with acute or convalescent COVID-19.

This rearrangement joins TRBV28 to TRBJ1-6; D gene unclear. This CDR3 has 18 residues. Deletions cut 1 base from V and 8 bases from J, with 21 bases between. Germline V gene sequence: CDR1 MDHEN, CDR2 SYDVKM. This CDR3 reads CASSLSIGLGSHDSPLHF. CDR3 bases: TGTGCCAGCAGTTTATCCATTGGACTAGGGTCACACGATTCACCCCTCCACTTT. Supplemented by reference TRBV28 and TRBJ1-6, the full variable domain reads DVKVTQSSRYLVKRTGEKVFLECVQDMDHENMFWYRQDPGLGLRLIYFSYDVKMKEKGDIPEGYSVSREKKERFSLILESASTNQTSMYLCASSLSIGLGSHDSPLHFGNGTRLTVT.

The chain uses TRBV30 and TRBJ1-2; D remains ambiguous. The germline V gene encodes CDR1 GTSNPN and CDR2 SVGIG (reference sequence). The CDR3 runs to 11 residues. V lost 3 bases to trimming and J lost 7 bases, with 9 bases between them. The chain's CDR3 is CAWRLYSGYTF. The CDR3 DNA sequence: TGTGCCTGGAGGTTGTACTCTGGCTACACCTTC. The full variable domain, with the rest looked up from reference TRBV30 and TRBJ1-2, is SQTIHQWPATLVQPVGSPLSLECTVEGTSNPNLYWYRQAAGRGLQLLFYSVGIGQISSEVPQNLSASRPQDRQFILSSKKLLLSDSGFYLCAWRLYSGYTFGSGTRLTVV.

J is TRBJ1-1 and V is TRBV9; 7 bases fit TRBD1. J gave up 1 base and V 3 bases, and 12 bases lay outside the gene matches. This CDR3 has 17 amino acids. Germline CDR1 and CDR2: SGDLS and YYNGEE. CDR3 sequence reads: CASSDIQGPFGNTEAFF. The CDR3 DNA reads TGTGCCAGCAGCGACATACAGGGGCCCTTTGGGAACACTGAAGCTTTCTTT.

This rearrangement joins TRBV2 to TRBJ1-5, with D maybe TRBD1 (6 bases). Trimming removed 7 bases from V and 4 bases from J, with 11 bases in between. This CDR3 is 13 amino acids long. Germline V gene sequence: CDR1 SNHLY, CDR2 FYNNEI. The CDR3 nucleotides are TGTGCCAGCACCCGACAGGATAATCAGCCCCAGCATTTT. Translated, it gives CASTRQDNQPQHF.

V usage is TRBV2 and J usage is TRBJ1-2, with 7 bases aligning to TRBD1. This CDR3 region has 15 residues. The germline gives CDR1 SNHLY, CDR2 FYNNEI. The V gene end was trimmed by 3 bases and the J gene end by 2 bases; junction bases not matched to a gene: 6. This CDR3 reads CASSDGQEINYGYTF. The CDR3 bases are TGTGCCAGCAGTGATGGACAGGAGATCAACTATGGCTACACCTTC.

V gene TRBV3-1 (or the pseudogene TRBV3-2) combines with J gene TRBJ2-7, with D possibly TRBD1 on 6 matching bases. The V end was cut by 1 base, the J end by 1 base, with 11 bases between. The CDR3 length is 15 residues. CDR1 and CDR2 from the germline V gene are LGHDT and YNNKEL (reference sequence). This chain's CDR3 is CASSQAAGASYEQYF. The CDR3 DNA reads as TGTGCCAGCAGCCAAGCTGCAGGGGCTTCCTACGAGCAGTACTTC.

The count of this clone is one. The V call is TRBV13, the J call TRBJ2-1; 10 bases map to TRBD1. CDR1 and CDR2 from the germline V gene are PRHDT and FYEKMQ (reference sequence). Trimming cost V 2 bases and J 10 bases; bases outside gene matches: 5. The CDR3 runs to 14 residues. The chain's CDR3 is CASSLRQGAWEQFF. The DNA of the CDR3 is TGTGCCAGCAGCTTAAGACAGGGGGCATGGGAGCAGTTCTTC.

The chain has TRBV10-3 and TRBJ1-5, with TRBD1 matching 9 bases. Trimming removed 10 bases from V and 7 bases from J; junction bases left unmatched: 14. The germline gives CDR1 ENHRY, CDR2 SYGVKD. The CDR3 spans 15 residues. The CDR3 here is CASLRDRESRQPQHF. CDR3 DNA sequence: TGTGCCAGCCTCCGGGACAGGGAATCACGACAGCCCCAGCATTTT.

The chain carries TRBV18 and TRBJ2-1; 10 bases are a match to TRBD2. From germline, CDR1 is KGHSH and CDR2 LQKENI. Trimming removed 3 bases from V and 9 bases from J; junction bases left unmatched: 5. This CDR3 spans 14 amino acids. The CDR3 loop is CASSPGSGRFEQFF. For the CDR3, the DNA is TGTGCCAGCTCACCCGGTAGCGGGAGGTTTGAGCAGTTCTTC.

The rearrangement links TRBV13 to TRBJ2-7, with TRBD2 matching over 10 bases. The V gene end was trimmed by 1 base and the J gene end by 1 base; junction bases not matched to a gene: 7. CDR1 is PRHDT, CDR2 FYEKMQ, per germline (reference sequence). The CDR3 contains 17 residues. The CDR3 sequence: CASSLVGLAGESYEQYF. In nucleotides, the CDR3 is TGTGCCAGCAGCTTAGTCGGCCTAGCGGGGGAATCCTACGAGCAGTACTTC.

V is TRBV19 and J is TRBJ2-1, with 11 nucleotides matching TRBD1. The CDR3 has 15 residues. Germline-derived CDR1 and CDR2 are LNHDA and SQIVND (reference sequence). V shed 7 bases, J shed 4 bases, and the junction held 6 bases outside the gene matches. CDR3 loop: CASKPGQGDYNEQFF. The CDR3 DNA reads TGTGCCAGTAAACCGGGACAGGGGGATTACAATGAGCAGTTCTTC. Supplemented by reference TRBV19 and TRBJ2-1, the full variable domain reads DGGITQSPKYLFRKEGQNVTLSCEQNLNHDAMYWYRQDPGQGLRLIYYSQIVNDFQKGDIAEGYSVSREKKESFPLTVTSAQKNPTAFYLCASKPGQGDYNEQFFGPGTRLTVL.

The genes are TRBV19 and TRBJ2-3, with TRBD2 as a possible D gene (5 bases). The germline V and J ends were trimmed by 7 bases and 1 base, with 15 bases remaining between them. Per germline, CDR1 LNHDA and CDR2 SQIVND (reference sequence). The CDR3 runs to 15 residues. For the CDR3, the DNA is TGTGCCAGTAAGGACCGGGGAAGGGGCACAGATACGCAGTATTTT. This gives the protein CASKDRGRGTDTQYF.

The chain couples TRBV2 to TRBJ1-1, with D possibly being TRBD1 (5 bases). Trimming took off 6 bases at V and 0 bases at J, with 23 bases between the two ends. Germline-derived CDR1 and CDR2 are SNHLY and FYNNEI. This CDR3 is 18 amino acids long. The CDR3 reads CASRDIDAATTMNTEAFF. The CDR3, as DNA: TGTGCCAGCAGGGACATAGATGCGGCAACTACTATGAACACTGAAGCTTTCTTT.

The chain employs TRBV28 and TRBJ2-3, with 7 positions matching TRBD2. The germline V gene has CDR1 MDHEN and CDR2 SYDVKM. The CDR3 consists of 12 residues. The J segment lost 9 bases and the V segment lost 6 bases, leaving 6 bases of the junction unmatched. CDR3 nucleotides: TGTGCCAGCAGCCCATTGGGAGGGACGCAGTATTTT. Protein product: CASSPLGGTQYF.

Turning to this clone: At one end the junction does not follow the germline gene, possibly because of a read error. The chain has TRBV27 and TRBJ1-1, with 7 nucleotides matching TRBD1. CDR1 is MNHEY and CDR2 is SMNVEV in the germline V gene (reference sequence). The CDR3 covers 15 residues. CDR3 in amino acids: CACRARQGTYTEAFF. In nucleotides, the CDR3 is TGTGCCTGCAGAGCCCGACAGGGAACGTACACTGAAGCTTTCTTT.

This chain uses TRBV3-1 (or the pseudogene TRBV3-2) with TRBJ1-5; tentatively, D is TRBD1 (5 bases). V was clipped by 3 bases and J by 10 bases, with 13 bases between them. From germline, CDR1 is LGHDT and CDR2 YNNKEL (reference sequence). The CDR3 has 13 residues. As DNA, the CDR3 is TGTGCCAGCAGCCAGGGCAGGGCTGGCCCCCAGCATTTT. This codes for CASSQGRAGPQHF.

This chain uses TRBV19 with TRBJ2-7; 8 nucleotides align to TRBD2. Germline V gene sequence: CDR1 LNHDA, CDR2 SQIVND (reference sequence). The CDR3 runs to 15 residues. The V and J ends lost 3 bases and 6 bases, in that order; junction bases with no gene match: 10. The CDR3 region is CASSISWTSSLEQYF. The CDR3 DNA follows: TGTGCCAGTAGTATCTCCTGGACTAGCAGTCTCGAGCAGTACTTC. Full variable domain (rest looked up from reference TRBV19 and TRBJ2-7): DGGITQSPKYLFRKEGQNVTLSCEQNLNHDAMYWYRQDPGQGLRLIYYSQIVNDFQKGDIAEGYSVSREKKESFPLTVTSAQKNPTAFYLCASSISWTSSLEQYFGPGTRLTVT.

The V and J genes are TRBV5-1 and TRBJ2-7; possible D gene TRBD1, 6 bases. Germline assignment: CDR1 SGHRS and CDR2 YFSETQ. This CDR3 spans 13 amino acids. V was clipped by 3 bases and J by 5 bases, with 12 bases between them. The CDR3: CASSSRGIHEQYF. CDR3 bases: TGCGCCAGCAGCTCAAGGGGGATCCACGAGCAGTACTTC.

This chain joins TRBV29-1 and TRBJ2-2, with 9 bases aligning to TRBD2. Germline assignment: CDR1 SQVTM and CDR2 ANQGSEA. Trimming at V came to 0 bases and at J to 7 bases, leaving 12 bases not matched to a gene. This CDR3 has 17 residues. Written as DNA, the CDR3 is TGCAGCGTTGAAGAAAACATAGCGGGAGCCCGGGGCGGGGAGCTGTTTTTT. Its translation is CSVEENIAGARGGELFF.

The chain joins TRBV5-4 to TRBJ2-1; TRBD1 aligns across 7 bases. This CDR3 has 14 residues. The V gene end was trimmed by 0 bases and the J gene end by 12 bases; junction bases not matched to a gene: 9. The germline V gene encodes CDR1 SGHNT and CDR2 YYREEE (reference sequence). The CDR3 loop is CASSLEREGAPQFF. The CDR3 nucleotides are TGTGCCAGCAGCTTGGAACGAGAGGGGGCCCCGCAGTTCTTC.

This sequence joins TRBV29-1 and TRBJ2-3; maybe TRBD1 (6 bases). From germline, CDR1 is SQVTM and CDR2 ANQGSEA. Deletions cut 6 bases from V and 0 bases from J, with 10 bases between. The CDR3 covers 13 residues. CDR3 sequence reads: CSVGGPSTDTQYF. The CDR3 region has the DNA TGCAGCGTAGGGGGTCCTAGCACAGATACGCAGTATTTT.

The rearrangement links TRBV28 to TRBJ1-3; 7 bases align to TRBD1. The germline gives CDR1 MDHEN, CDR2 SYDVKM. The CDR3 is 15 amino acids. The V gene end was trimmed by 6 bases and the J gene end by 4 bases; junction bases not matched to a gene: 9. The chain's CDR3 is CASSHSGQAGNTIYF. CDR3 nucleotides: TGTGCCAGCAGCCACAGCGGACAGGCCGGAAACACCATATATTTT.

This chain joins TRBV18 and TRBJ1-2, with 12 bases aligning to TRBD1. V lost 3 bases, J lost 7 bases, and 3 bases stayed unmatched. CDR3 length: 14 residues. Germline V gene data show CDR1 as KGHSH and CDR2 as LQKENI. This CDR3 is CASSPGQGAVGYTF. DNA of the CDR3: TGTGCCAGCTCACCGGGACAGGGGGCGGTTGGCTACACCTTC. Together with reference TRBV18 and TRBJ1-2, the CDR3 gives the full variable domain: NAGVMQNPRHLVRRRGQEARLRCSPMKGHSHVYWYRQLPEEGLKFMVYLQKENIIDESGMPKERFSAEFPKEGPSILRIQQVVRGDSAAYFCASSPGQGAVGYTFGSGTRLTVV.

This chain connects TRBV24-1 to TRBJ2-5; possibly TRBD1 for D (5 bases). The CDR3 loop spans 14 amino acids. V lost 3 bases to trimming and J lost 3 bases, with 10 bases between them. Germline CDR1 reads KGHDR; CDR2 reads SFDVKD. This CDR3 reads CATSDPMDKETQYF. The CDR3 nucleotides are TGTGCCACCAGTGATCCTATGGACAAAGAGACCCAGTACTTC.

This clone was seen once. The chain links TRBV28 to TRBJ1-4; D may be TRBD1 (5 bases). Germline values: CDR1 MDHEN, CDR2 SYDVKM. The CDR3 runs to 14 residues. Trimming stripped 4 bases from V and 0 bases from J, with 6 bases between. CDR3: CASSSGPTNEKLFF. The CDR3 bases are TGTGCCAGCAGTTCAGGGCCAACTAATGAAAAACTGTTTTTT.